The source of this T cell receptor beta chain is a study of T-cell reconstitution after alpha-beta-depleted transplantation in children. Study-wide findings and caveats: A year post-transplant, T-cell counts and diversity derived mostly from newly produced T cells. The origin of alpha-beta T cells about two months after transplant was reportedly several hundred expanded graft clones. Where some patients showed high TCRbeta diversity at day 60, it came from recipient T cells and thymic progenitors that had survived.

In its sample, this clonotype was seen a few times. Its antigen is still unknown. This CDR3 has 17 residues. V lost 7 bases, J lost 4 bases, and 15 bases stayed unmatched. Germline assignment: CDR1 WSHSY and CDR2 SAAADI. Unique molecular identifiers were incorporated when the TCRbeta library was constructed. Via MiXCR, TCRdb re-called the PCR reads, giving one row per CDR3 protein. The table lists about 580,000 distinct CDR3 sequences, around 23% of them singletons. The clonotype was recovered from a boy under two years old who had a stem cell transplant for acute myeloid leukemia, so the T cells may come from the graft donor. V is TRBV10-2 and J is TRBJ2-1, with 8 bases identical to TRBD2. Sequences were derived from PBMCs, mostly from graft donor cells, sampled 360 days after TCRalphabeta/CD19-depleted stem cell transplant. In DNA form, the CDR3 reads TGCGCCAGCAAACTCGGGGGCGGACGGGGGGGTTACAATGAGCAGTTCTTC. It yields the protein CASKLGGGRGGYNEQFF.